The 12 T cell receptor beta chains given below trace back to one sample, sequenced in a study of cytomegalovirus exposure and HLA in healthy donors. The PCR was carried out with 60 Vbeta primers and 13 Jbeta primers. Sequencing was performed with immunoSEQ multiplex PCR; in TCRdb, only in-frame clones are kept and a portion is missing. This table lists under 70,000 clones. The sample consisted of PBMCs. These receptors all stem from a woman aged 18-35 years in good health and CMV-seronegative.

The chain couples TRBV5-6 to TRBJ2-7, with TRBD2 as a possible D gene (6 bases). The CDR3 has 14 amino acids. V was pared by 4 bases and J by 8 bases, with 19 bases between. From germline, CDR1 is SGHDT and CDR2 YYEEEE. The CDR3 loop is CASSPRGGLPKQYF. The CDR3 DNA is TGTGCCAGCAGCCCGCGTGGGGGACTCCCAAAGCAGTACTTC.

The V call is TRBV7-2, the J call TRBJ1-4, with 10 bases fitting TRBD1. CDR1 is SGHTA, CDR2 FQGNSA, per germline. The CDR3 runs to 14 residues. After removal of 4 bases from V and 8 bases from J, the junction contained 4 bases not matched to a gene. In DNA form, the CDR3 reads TGTGCCAGCAGCTCCGACAGGGGGCAAGAAAAACTGTTTTTT. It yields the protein CASSSDRGQEKLFF.

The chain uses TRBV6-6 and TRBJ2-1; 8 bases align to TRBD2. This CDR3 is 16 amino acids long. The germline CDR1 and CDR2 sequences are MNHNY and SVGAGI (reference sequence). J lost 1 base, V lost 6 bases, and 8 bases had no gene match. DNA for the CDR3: TGTGCCAGCAGGTCCCCGGGACTAGTATCCTACAATGAGCAGTTCTTC. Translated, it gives CASRSPGLVSYNEQFF.

CDR3 DNA: TGTGCCAGCAGTGACTCGACAGGGCGCTATGGCTACACCTTC. Protein sequence: CASSDSTGRYGYTF. The chain combines TRBV6-4 with TRBJ1-2; 7 bases match TRBD1. Germline assignment: CDR1 MRHNA and CDR2 SNTAGT. The CDR3 runs to 14 residues. The V segment lost 0 bases and the J segment 4 bases; nucleotides outside the gene matches: 2.

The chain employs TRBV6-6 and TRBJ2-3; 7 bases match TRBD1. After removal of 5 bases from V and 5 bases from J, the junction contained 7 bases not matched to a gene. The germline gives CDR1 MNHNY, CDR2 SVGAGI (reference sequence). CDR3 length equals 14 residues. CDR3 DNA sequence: TGTGCCAGCAGTCATGACAGGGCCAGAGATACGCAGTATTTT. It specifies CASSHDRARDTQYF.

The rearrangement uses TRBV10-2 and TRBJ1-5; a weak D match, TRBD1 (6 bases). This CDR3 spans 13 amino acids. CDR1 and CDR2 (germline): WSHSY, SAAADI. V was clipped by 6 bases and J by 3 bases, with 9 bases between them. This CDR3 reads CASSEGHNQPQHF. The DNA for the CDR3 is TGCGCCAGCAGCGAGGGACACAATCAGCCCCAGCATTTT.

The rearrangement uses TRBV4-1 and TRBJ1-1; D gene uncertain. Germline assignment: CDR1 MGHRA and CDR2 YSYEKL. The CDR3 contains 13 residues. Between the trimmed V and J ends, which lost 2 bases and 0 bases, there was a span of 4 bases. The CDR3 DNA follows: TGCGCCAGCAGCCAATTAGTGAACACTGAAGCTTTCTTT. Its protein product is CASSQLVNTEAFF.

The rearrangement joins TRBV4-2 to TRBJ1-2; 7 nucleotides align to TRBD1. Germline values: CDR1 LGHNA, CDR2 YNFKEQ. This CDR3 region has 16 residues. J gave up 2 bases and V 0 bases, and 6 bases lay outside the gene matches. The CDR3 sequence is CASSQETGAWNYGYTF. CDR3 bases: TGTGCCAGCAGCCAAGAAACAGGGGCTTGGAACTATGGCTACACCTTC.

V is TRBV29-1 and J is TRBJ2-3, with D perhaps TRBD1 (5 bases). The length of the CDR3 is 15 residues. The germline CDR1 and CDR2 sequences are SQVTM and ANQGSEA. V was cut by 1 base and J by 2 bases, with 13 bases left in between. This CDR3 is CSVEGDGHLTDTQYF. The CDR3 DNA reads TGCAGCGTTGAAGGGGATGGACACCTCACAGATACGCAGTATTTT.

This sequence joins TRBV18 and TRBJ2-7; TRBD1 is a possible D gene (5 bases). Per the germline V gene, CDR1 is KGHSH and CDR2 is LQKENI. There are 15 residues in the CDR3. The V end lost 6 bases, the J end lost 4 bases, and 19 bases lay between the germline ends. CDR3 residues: CASSLMGHGEYEQYF. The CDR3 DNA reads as TGTGCCAGCTCCCTCATGGGGCACGGAGAATACGAGCAGTACTTC.

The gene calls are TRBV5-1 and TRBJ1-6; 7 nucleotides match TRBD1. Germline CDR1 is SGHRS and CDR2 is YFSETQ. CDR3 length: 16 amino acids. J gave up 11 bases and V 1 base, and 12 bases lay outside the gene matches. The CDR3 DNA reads TGCGCCAGCAGCTTGTCTTCACGACAGGGCGAAGCACCCCTCCACTTT. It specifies CASSLSSRQGEAPLHF.

The CDR3 sequence is CASSELMAGDTQYF. The CDR3 DNA reads TGTGCCAGCAGTGAACTGATGGCCGGGGATACGCAGTATTTT. The gene calls are TRBV2 and TRBJ2-3, with D uncertain. Looked up from germline, CDR1 is SNHLY and CDR2 is FYNNEI. Trimming left V 2 bases short and J 6 bases short, with 12 bases between. The CDR3 totals 14 residues.